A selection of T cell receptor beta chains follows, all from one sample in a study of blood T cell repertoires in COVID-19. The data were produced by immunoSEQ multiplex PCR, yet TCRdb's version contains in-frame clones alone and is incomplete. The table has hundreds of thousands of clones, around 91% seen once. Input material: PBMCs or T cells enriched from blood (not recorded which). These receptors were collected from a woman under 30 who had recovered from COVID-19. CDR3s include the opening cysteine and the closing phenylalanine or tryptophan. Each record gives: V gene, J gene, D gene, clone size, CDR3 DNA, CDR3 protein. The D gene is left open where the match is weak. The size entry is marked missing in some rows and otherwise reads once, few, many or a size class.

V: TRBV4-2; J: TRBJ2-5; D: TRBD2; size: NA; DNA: TGTGCCAGCAGCCAAGCGGGGGGGCTGGGGGAGACCCAGTACTTC; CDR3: CASSQAGGLGETQYF
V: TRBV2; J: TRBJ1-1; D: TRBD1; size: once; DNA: TGTGCCAGCTCGGACAGGGTGAACACTGAAGCTTTCTTT; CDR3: CASSDRVNTEAFF
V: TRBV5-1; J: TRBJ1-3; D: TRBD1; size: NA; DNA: TGCGCCAGCAGCTACCGAACCGGGACAGACTCTGGAAACACCATATATTTT; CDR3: CASSYRTGTDSGNTIYF
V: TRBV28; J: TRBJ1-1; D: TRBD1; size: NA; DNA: TGTGCCAGCAGCCCCCTACCGGGACAGGCCCCTGAAGCTTTCTTT; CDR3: CASSPLPGQAPEAFF
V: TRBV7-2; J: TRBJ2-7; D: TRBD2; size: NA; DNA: TGTGCCAGCAGCTTAGGACTAGCGGGGGGCTCCTACGAGCAGTACTTC; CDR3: CASSLGLAGGSYEQYF
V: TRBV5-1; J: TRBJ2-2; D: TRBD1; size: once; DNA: TGCGCCAGCGTGGGACAGGCGAACACCGGGGAGCTGTTTTTT; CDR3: CASVGQANTGELFF
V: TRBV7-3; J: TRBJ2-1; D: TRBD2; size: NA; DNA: TGTGCCAGCAGCTTAAAGGCTAGCGGGGGAGGATACAATGAGCAGTTCTTC; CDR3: CASSLKASGGGYNEQFF
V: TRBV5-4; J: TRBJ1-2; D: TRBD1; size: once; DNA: TGTGCCAGCAGCCCCACCCCGGACAGGGCGGGGGACTATGGCTACACCTTC; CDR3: CASSPTPDRAGDYGYTF
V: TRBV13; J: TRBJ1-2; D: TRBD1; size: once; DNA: TGTGCCAGCAGCCGGGGGACAGCGAACTATGGCTACACCTTC; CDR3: CASSRGTANYGYTF
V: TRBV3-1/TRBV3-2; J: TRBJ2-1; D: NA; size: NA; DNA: TGTGCCAGCAGCCAAGAATGGGCGGGGGCCCGTTACAATGAGCAGTTCTTC; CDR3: CASSQEWAGARYNEQFF
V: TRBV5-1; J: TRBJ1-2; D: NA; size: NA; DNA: TGCGCCAGCAGCTTGAAGGTCTGGGACACTTGGAGTTATGGCTACACCTTC; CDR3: CASSLKVWDTWSYGYTF
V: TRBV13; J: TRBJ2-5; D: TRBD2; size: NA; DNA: TGTGCCAGCAGCCCGCCGGGTAGCGGGGGGCTAGGGACCCAGTACTTC; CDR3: CASSPPGSGGLGTQYF
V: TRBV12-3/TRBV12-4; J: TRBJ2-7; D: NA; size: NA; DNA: TGTGCCAGCACAGGGGATGGTTTGTACGAGCAGTACTTC; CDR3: CASTGDGLYEQYF
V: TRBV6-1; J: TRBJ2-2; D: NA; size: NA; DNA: TGTGCCAGCAGTCTCTGGACACCGAACACCGGGGAGCTGTTTTTT; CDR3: CASSLWTPNTGELFF
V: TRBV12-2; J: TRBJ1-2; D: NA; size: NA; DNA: TGTGCAAGTCGCTTAAGTACAGGGACTGGCTACACCTTC; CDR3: CASRLSTGTGYTF
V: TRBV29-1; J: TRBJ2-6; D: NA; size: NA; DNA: TGCAGCGTCTCCAGTTCGTGGGCCAACGTCCTGACTTTC; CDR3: CSVSSSWANVLTF
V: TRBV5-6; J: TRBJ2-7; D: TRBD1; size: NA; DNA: TGTGCCAGCAGCTTAGGGCGGGACAGGGGCACCTACGAGCAGTACTTC; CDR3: CASSLGRDRGTYEQYF
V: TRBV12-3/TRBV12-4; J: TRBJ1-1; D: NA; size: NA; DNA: TGTGCCAGCAGTTTCGGGACAAGAACTGAAGCTTTCTTT; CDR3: CASSFGTRTEAFF
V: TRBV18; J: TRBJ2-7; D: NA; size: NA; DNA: TGTGCCAGCTCACCACCGCCACAGGGCCTCTACGAGCAGTACTTC; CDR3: CASSPPPQGLYEQYF
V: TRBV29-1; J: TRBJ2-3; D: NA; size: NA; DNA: TGCAGCGTCCTACGGCCGACTGATACGCAGTATTTT; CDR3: CSVLRPTDTQYF
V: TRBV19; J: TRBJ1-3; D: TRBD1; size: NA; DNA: TGTGCCAGTAGTCCTCGGACAGGGATATTTGGAAACACCATATATTTT; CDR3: CASSPRTGIFGNTIYF
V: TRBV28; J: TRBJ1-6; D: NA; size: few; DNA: TGTGCCAGCAGTTTTCCGGGATTGTATAATTCACCCCTCCACTTT; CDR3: CASSFPGLYNSPLHF
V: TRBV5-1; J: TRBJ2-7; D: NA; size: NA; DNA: TGCGCCAGCAGCTCAGGTGGGACAACCTACGAGCAGTACTTC; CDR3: CASSSGGTTYEQYF
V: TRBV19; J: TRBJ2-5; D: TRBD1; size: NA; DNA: TGTGCCAGTAGTACGGGACAGGGTTGGGGGGAGACCCAGTACTTC; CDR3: CASSTGQGWGETQYF
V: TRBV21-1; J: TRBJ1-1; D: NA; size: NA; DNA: TGTGCCAGCAGCAACCCCCGGGTGAGGGAAAACAACTACACTGAAGCTTTCTTT; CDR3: CASSNPRVRENNYTEAFF
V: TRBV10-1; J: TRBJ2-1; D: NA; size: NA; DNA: TGCGCCAGCAGTGAGTCGAGCGGGCCGGGCGATGAGCAGTTCTTC; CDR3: CASSESSGPGDEQFF
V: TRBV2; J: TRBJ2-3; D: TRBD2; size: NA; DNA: TGTGCCAGCAGGCGACTAGCGGGTAGCACAGATACGCAGTATTTT; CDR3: CASRRLAGSTDTQYF
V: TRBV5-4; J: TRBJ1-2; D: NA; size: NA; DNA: TGTGCCAGCAGCCGCCAAGGTAGAGGCTATGGCTACACCTTC; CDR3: CASSRQGRGYGYTF